This T cell receptor (beta chain) is from a study of identical twins. The germline gives CDR1 SGHTA, CDR2 FQGNSA. The V and J ends lost 5 bases and 4 bases, in that order; junction bases with no gene match: 11. The CDR3 is 17 amino acids. This clonotype occurred many times. As yet, its antigen is unknown. TCRdb reanalysed the 5' RACE reads using MiXCR and keeps one entry per CDR3 protein. The data contain hundreds of thousands of distinct CDR3 sequences, 6% to 8.5% of them singletons. The study, taken as a whole, reports: Out-of-frame alpha sequences shared by twins were enriched for low generation probability.

Donors uniformly comprised healthy Caucasians. Separately, the same data were catalogued under a study of yellow fever vaccine responses in identical twins.

The receptor was isolated from a woman aged 18-30 years in good health. V and J are TRBV7-2 and TRBJ2-1; TRBD2 matches at 10 bases. Specimen: CD8+ T cells sorted from blood. The CDR3 loop reads CASSPGPSGGSYNEQFF. The CDR3 DNA sequence: TGTGCCAGCAGCCCCGGTCCTAGCGGGGGATCTTACAATGAGCAGTTCTTC.